One sample yielded the 20 T cell receptor beta chains listed below, sequenced in a study of cytomegalovirus exposure and HLA in healthy donors. PCR involved 60 Vbeta and 13 Jbeta primers. The method was immunoSEQ multiplex PCR; TCRdb's version includes in-frame clones alone and lacks a portion of them. The sample has 150,000 to 200,000 clones, approximately 80% seen once; the top ten hold around 1.6%. The sample taken for sequencing was PBMCs. Receptors were obtained from a woman aged 25 to 39 in good health and CMV-seronegative.

The chain has TRBV29-1 and TRBJ2-5; 8 bases match TRBD2. CDR3 length: 14 residues. V trimming: 3 bases; J trimming: 7 bases; junction bases outside the gene matches: 10. Germline V gene data show CDR1 as SQVTM and CDR2 as ANQGSEA. The CDR3 protein is CSVDPSGLGGTQYF. CDR3 sequence (DNA): TGCAGCGTTGACCCTAGCGGGCTGGGGGGGACCCAGTACTTC.

The CDR3 DNA reads as TGTGCCAGCAGTTTATCGACCGGACAGGGGCGCGAGCAGTACTTC. Translated: CASSLSTGQGREQYF. The chain joins TRBV27 to TRBJ2-7, with 9 bases lining up with TRBD1. Germline-derived CDR1 and CDR2 are MNHEY and SMNVEV (reference sequence). After removal of 0 bases from V and 6 bases from J, the junction contained 6 bases not matched to a gene. The CDR3 spans 15 residues.

The CDR3 DNA is TGTGCCAGCAGCTTAGTATGGAGGGAGCAGTACTTC. As protein: CASSLVWREQYF. The genes are TRBV7-2 and TRBJ2-7, with a possible D match to TRBD2 (5 bases). CDR1 and CDR2 (germline): SGHTA, FQGNSA. The V end was cut by 1 base, the J end by 7 bases, with 8 bases between. The CDR3 consists of 12 residues.

The rearrangement uses TRBV6-4 and TRBJ1-5; a possible D gene is TRBD1 (6 bases). This CDR3 contains 15 residues. V was pared by 4 bases and J by 2 bases, with 12 bases between. Germline CDR1 is MRHNA and CDR2 is SNTAGT. The CDR3 nucleotides are TGTGCCAGCAGTGCCCTCCCAGGGGGCAATCAGCCCCAGCATTTT. Translating gives CASSALPGGNQPQHF.

The rearrangement links TRBV19 to TRBJ2-5, with a tentative D call TRBD1 (6 bases). The V end lost 5 bases, the J end lost 6 bases, and 25 bases lay between the germline ends. This CDR3 region has 17 residues. CDR1 is LNHDA and CDR2 is SQIVND in the germline V gene (reference sequence). The CDR3 sequence: CASSLGGSSASLKTQYF. The CDR3, as DNA: TGTGCCAGTAGTCTAGGGGGTAGTTCGGCTAGCTTGAAGACCCAGTACTTC.

This chain connects TRBV7-3 to TRBJ2-1, with TRBD2 matching 13 bases. V was clipped by 6 bases and J by 9 bases; unmatched bases: 14. This CDR3 spans 17 amino acids. CDR1 is SGHTA, CDR2 FQGTGA, per germline. The chain's CDR3 is CASRDSGTSGTRGEQFF. The CDR3 bases are TGTGCCAGCAGGGACTCCGGGACTAGCGGGACCAGGGGTGAGCAGTTCTTC.

The chain combines TRBV7-9 with TRBJ2-7; D might be TRBD1 (6 bases). This CDR3 contains 14 residues. The ends were cut back, 1 base at V and 1 base at J, with 8 bases in the middle. Germline CDR1 is SEHNR and CDR2 is FQNEAQ (reference sequence). CDR3 in DNA: TGTGCCAGCAGCTTAGGACAGGAATCCTACGAGCAGTACTTC. Translated, it gives CASSLGQESYEQYF. The variable domain in full, with the rest retrieved from reference TRBV7-9 and TRBJ2-7, is DTGVSQNPRHKITKRGQNVTFRCDPISEHNRLYWYRQTLGQGPEFLTYFQNEAQLEKSRLLSDRFSAERPKGSFSTLEIQRTEQGDSAMYLCASSLGQESYEQYFGPGTRLTVT.

V usage is TRBV4-2 and J usage is TRBJ2-3, with 16 bases that match TRBD2. Unmatched junction bases numbered 7, after V lost 1 base and J lost 6 bases. The CDR3 extends over 18 amino acids. The germline V gene has CDR1 LGHNA and CDR2 YNFKEQ. The CDR3 coding sequence is TGTGCCAGCAGCCAAGCCGGGACTAGCGGGAGGGCCGCTGATACGCAGTATTTT. Translated: CASSQAGTSGRAADTQYF.

This rearrangement joins TRBV19 to TRBJ1-1; a weak D match, TRBD1 (6 bases). Trimming pared 4 bases from V and 7 bases from J, leaving 10 bases between. This CDR3 has 12 amino acids. Germline V gives CDR1 LNHDA, CDR2 SQIVND (reference sequence). The CDR3 DNA is TGTGCCAGTAGTAAAACAGGGAATGAAGCTTTCTTT. This encodes CASSKTGNEAFF.

The chain is built from TRBV30 and TRBJ2-2, with 11 bases matching TRBD2. With 0 bases clipped from V and 8 bases from J, the junction kept 5 bases outside the gene matches. CDR3 length equals 15 residues. Germline assignment: CDR1 GTSNPN and CDR2 SVGIG (reference sequence). CDR3 loop: CAWSVLAGGSGELFF. DNA of the CDR3: TGTGCCTGGAGTGTTCTAGCGGGAGGCTCTGGGGAGCTGTTTTTT.

The V and J genes are TRBV29-1 and TRBJ1-3, with D unresolved. V shed 4 bases and J shed 6 bases, with 10 bases lying between them. The germline V gene has CDR1 SQVTM and CDR2 ANQGSEA. CDR3 length: 12 residues. For the CDR3, the DNA is TGCAGCGTTGTGGGAGTCGCAAACACCATATATTTT. This codes for CSVVGVANTIYF.

This clone was counted a few times. This sequence joins TRBV1 and TRBJ1-1; no check of the table's D call, TRBD1, against the DNA was made. TRBV1 is a known pseudogene. CDR3 length: 14 amino acids. The CDR3 here is CTSSRVGMTGEAFF. The CDR3 coding sequence is TGCACCAGCAGCCGGGTGGGGATGACAGGTGAAGCTTTCTTT.

This chain links TRBV6-1 with TRBJ2-7; TRBD2 might be the D (5 bases). Germline CDR1 MNHNS, CDR2 SASEGT. Trimming took 6 bases from V and 4 from J, leaving 7 bases between them. The CDR3 contains 11 residues. The CDR3 reads CASRRGYEQYF. CDR3 sequence (DNA): TGTGCCAGCAGACGAGGGTACGAGCAGTACTTC.

This clone has a handful of counts. The chain combines TRBV10-3 with TRBJ1-3; 8 nucleotides line up with TRBD1. The CDR3 is 14 residues long. With 3 bases clipped from V and 10 bases from J, the junction kept 8 bases outside the gene matches. Per germline, CDR1 ENHRY and CDR2 SYGVKD. The CDR3 DNA is TGTGCCATCAGTGACCGGACAGGGCAAACTACCATATATTTT. Protein: CAISDRTGQTTIYF.

This chain uses TRBV27 with TRBJ2-2, with no clear D. Per germline, CDR1 MNHEY and CDR2 SMNVEV (reference sequence). Trimming took off 5 bases at V and 7 bases at J, with 20 bases between the two ends. CDR3 size: 16 residues. The CDR3 DNA reads TGTGCCAGCAGTCCCGAGATGAGTTACTCGCTCGGGGAGCTGTTTTTT. It yields the protein CASSPEMSYSLGELFF.

The chain couples TRBV27 to TRBJ2-1; TRBD2 matches at 9 bases. Germline-derived CDR1 and CDR2 are MNHEY and SMNVEV (reference sequence). V lost 5 bases and J lost 2; bases outside the gene matches: 10. This CDR3 has 17 amino acids. The CDR3 here is CASSPLPIAGAYNEQFF. CDR3 DNA: TGTGCCAGCAGTCCCCTCCCCATAGCGGGAGCCTACAATGAGCAGTTCTTC.

V and J are TRBV4-2 and TRBJ2-2, with TRBD1 matching over 12 bases. CDR3 length equals 15 residues. Trimming took 7 bases from V and 7 from J; bases not matched to a gene: 7. CDR1 is LGHNA and CDR2 is YNFKEQ in the germline V gene. CDR3 in DNA: TGTGCCAGCAAGGAAGGGACAGGGGGCATCGGGGAGCTGTTTTTT. Translated, it gives CASKEGTGGIGELFF.

In its sample, this clone was seen once. This chain uses TRBV5-4 with TRBJ1-3, with D perhaps TRBD1 (5 bases). V was cut by 0 bases and J by 4 bases, with 11 bases left in between. Germline V gene lookup returns CDR1 SGHNT and CDR2 YYREEE (reference sequence). CDR3 length: 15 residues. The chain's CDR3 is CASSLDMGPGNTIYF. For the CDR3, the DNA is TGTGCCAGCAGCTTGGATATGGGGCCGGGAAACACCATATATTTT.

V usage is TRBV5-6 and J usage is TRBJ2-7; the D is unclear. The CDR3 length is 15 residues. Trimming stripped 2 bases from V and 0 bases from J, with 12 bases between. Germline CDR1 reads SGHDT; CDR2 reads YYEEEE. CDR3 sequence (DNA): TGTGCCAGCAGCTTACCCCGCCTGAGCTCCTACGAGCAGTACTTC. Protein sequence: CASSLPRLSSYEQYF.

This rearrangement joins TRBV29-1 to TRBJ2-7; 7 bases align to TRBD1. The CDR3 is 12 amino acids. Unmatched junction bases numbered 6, after V lost 7 bases and J lost 3 bases. CDR1 and CDR2 (germline): SQVTM, ANQGSEA. This CDR3 reads CSGGQAIYEQYF. CDR3 nucleotide sequence: TGCAGCGGTGGACAGGCAATCTACGAGCAGTACTTC.